Shown below are 13 T cell receptor beta chains from a single sample sequenced in a study of chemoradiotherapy in HPV16-positive cancers. Sequencing used immunoSEQ multiplex PCR; TCRdb keeps in-frame clones, though not all of them. This table holds tens of thousands of clones, more than 80% found once. The sequences come from blood, collected from a patient who underwent chemoradiotherapy. The receptors were sampled from a human donor with HPV-associated anogenital cancer.

The CDR3 reads CASSLGAGGPYEQYF. In nucleotides, the CDR3 is TGTGCCAGCAGTTTGGGAGCGGGAGGGCCCTACGAGCAGTACTTC. The chain recombines TRBV27 with TRBJ2-7; 10 bases match TRBD2. The CDR3 length is 15 residues. From germline, CDR1 is MNHEY and CDR2 SMNVEV (reference sequence). With V trimmed by 3 bases and J by 2 bases, 4 bases remained unmatched.

The genes are TRBV9 and TRBJ2-7; D ambiguous. The CDR3 runs 13 residues. Per germline, CDR1 SGDLS and CDR2 YYNGEE. V lost 0 bases and J lost 9, with 13 bases in between. CDR3 residues: CASSVGVEAVQYF. The CDR3 DNA is TGTGCCAGCAGCGTAGGGGTCGAAGCTGTGCAGTACTTC. The full variable domain, its missing parts supplied by reference TRBV9 and TRBJ2-7, is DSGVTQTPKHLITATGQRVTLRCSPRSGDLSVYWYQQSLDQGLQFLIQYYNGEERAKGNILERFSAQQFPDLHSELNLSSLELGDSALYFCASSVGVEAVQYFGPGTRLTVT.

The V and J genes are TRBV18 and TRBJ2-1; a possible D gene is TRBD2 (6 bases). V lost 3 bases to trimming and J lost 3 bases, with 18 bases between them. In germline, CDR1 is KGHSH, CDR2 LQKENI. The CDR3 consists of 17 residues. CDR3 bases: TGTGCCAGCTCACCTGTAGGTGCGACGGACTACTACAATGAGCAGTTCTTC. Encoded protein: CASSPVGATDYYNEQFF. Together with reference TRBV18 and TRBJ2-1, the CDR3 gives the full variable domain: NAGVMQNPRHLVRRRGQEARLRCSPMKGHSHVYWYRQLPEEGLKFMVYLQKENIIDESGMPKERFSAEFPKEGPSILRIQQVVRGDSAAYFCASSPVGATDYYNEQFFGPGTRLTVL.

V usage is TRBV5-1 and J usage is TRBJ2-5; 7 bases match TRBD1. The length of the CDR3 is 18 residues. The V gene's germline CDR1 is SGHRS and CDR2 YFSETQ. After removal of 0 bases from V and 1 base from J, the junction contained 12 bases not matched to a gene. CDR3 coding DNA: TGCGCCAGCAGCTTGGTATATGTGACAGGGCCCCTCCAAGAGACCCAGTACTTC. Translated: CASSLVYVTGPLQETQYF.

The V call is TRBV18, the J call TRBJ2-1; 13 positions agree with TRBD2. Germline V gene lookup returns CDR1 KGHSH and CDR2 LQKENI. The CDR3 extends over 16 amino acids. Losses at the gene ends were 6 bases for V and 5 bases for J; bases not matched to a gene: 7. The CDR3 DNA sequence: TGTGCCAGCTCGGTACTAGCGGGAGGGATCCACAATGAGCAGTTCTTC. Its translation is CASSVLAGGIHNEQFF. The whole variable domain, remainder taken from reference TRBV18 and TRBJ2-1, is NAGVMQNPRHLVRRRGQEARLRCSPMKGHSHVYWYRQLPEEGLKFMVYLQKENIIDESGMPKERFSAEFPKEGPSILRIQQVVRGDSAAYFCASSVLAGGIHNEQFFGPGTRLTVL.

The V gene is TRBV11-3, the J gene TRBJ2-1, with D maybe TRBD2 (7 bases). The CDR3 covers 12 residues. Deletions cut 3 bases from V and 9 bases from J, with 9 bases between. Germline-derived CDR1 and CDR2 are SGHNT and YENEEA. CDR3 loop: CASSLGGAEQFF. In DNA, the CDR3 is TGTGCCAGCAGCTTGGGGGGGGCTGAGCAGTTCTTC.

This chain connects TRBV29-1 to TRBJ2-4; D not resolved. V was clipped by 1 base and J by 1 base, with 5 bases between them. The CDR3 has 13 amino acids. Germline assignment: CDR1 SQVTM and CDR2 ANQGSEA. CDR3 residues: CSVEAGAKNIQYF. For the CDR3, the DNA is TGCAGCGTTGAAGCCGGGGCCAAAAACATTCAGTACTTC. Supplemented by reference TRBV29-1 and TRBJ2-4, the full variable domain reads SAVISQKPSRDICQRGTSLTIQCQVDSQVTMMFWYRQQPGQSLTLIATANQGSEATYESGFVIDKFPISRPNLTFSTLTVSNMSPEDSSIYLCSVEAGAKNIQYFGAGTRLSVL.

This chain connects TRBV29-1 to TRBJ1-1; D is unresolved. The CDR3 runs 15 residues. V lost 5 bases and J 4 bases, leaving 20 bases between the germline ends. The germline V gene encodes CDR1 SQVTM and CDR2 ANQGSEA. This CDR3 reads CSVFRDRAVGTEAFF. The CDR3 coding sequence is TGCAGCGTTTTCCGGGATAGGGCGGTAGGCACTGAAGCTTTCTTT.

J is TRBJ1-1 and V is TRBV7-6; D is ambiguous. This CDR3 contains 12 residues. Germline assignment: CDR1 SGHVS and CDR2 FNYEAQ. Deletions cut 0 bases from V and 6 bases from J, with 5 bases between. The CDR3 spells CASSLANSEAFF. As DNA, the CDR3 is TGTGCCAGCAGCTTAGCAAATTCTGAAGCTTTCTTT. Based on the CDR3 plus reference TRBV7-6 and TRBJ1-1, the full variable domain is GAGVSQSPRYKVTKRGQDVALRCDPISGHVSLYWYRQALGQGPEFLTYFNYEAQQDKSGLPNDRFSAERPEGSISTLTIQRTEQRDSAMYRCASSLANSEAFFGQGTRLTVV.

The chain uses TRBV5-4 and TRBJ2-7; D may match TRBD1 or TRBD2 (5 bases each). The CDR3 has 14 residues. Germline V gene sequence: CDR1 SGHNT, CDR2 YYREEE (reference sequence). V shed 3 bases and J shed 2 bases, with 12 bases lying between them. The CDR3 DNA reads as TGTGCCAGCAGCTCCTGGGGGTCTACCTACGAGCAGTACTTC. Its protein is CASSSWGSTYEQYF.

The chain couples TRBV6-1 to TRBJ1-2, with 10 positions matching TRBD1. Unmatched junction bases numbered 3, after V lost 1 base and J lost 7 bases. CDR3 length equals 14 residues. Germline loops: CDR1 MNHNS, CDR2 SASEGT. DNA for the CDR3: TGTGCCAGCAGTGAAGGACAGGGGGCAGGTGGCTACACCTTC. This translates into CASSEGQGAGGYTF.

The chain joins TRBV7-2 to TRBJ1-5; TRBD1 is a possible D gene (6 bases). This CDR3 region has 15 residues. The ends were cut back, 8 bases at V and 5 bases at J, with 19 bases in the middle. CDR1 is SGHTA, CDR2 FQGNSA, per germline. Written as DNA, the CDR3 is TGTGCCAGCGGAAAAAGGGGGGTGGGTGATCAGCCCCAGCATTTT. Translation: CASGKRGVGDQPQHF.

This chain links TRBV5-1 with TRBJ2-7; D is unclear. V lost 1 base, J lost 2 bases, and 19 bases lay in between. CDR3 size: 17 residues. CDR1 is SGHRS, CDR2 YFSETQ, per germline. Written as DNA, the CDR3 is TGCGCCAGCAGCTTGATGCTGTCCCGTACGATCCCCTACGAGCAGTACTTC. Its translation is CASSLMLSRTIPYEQYF.